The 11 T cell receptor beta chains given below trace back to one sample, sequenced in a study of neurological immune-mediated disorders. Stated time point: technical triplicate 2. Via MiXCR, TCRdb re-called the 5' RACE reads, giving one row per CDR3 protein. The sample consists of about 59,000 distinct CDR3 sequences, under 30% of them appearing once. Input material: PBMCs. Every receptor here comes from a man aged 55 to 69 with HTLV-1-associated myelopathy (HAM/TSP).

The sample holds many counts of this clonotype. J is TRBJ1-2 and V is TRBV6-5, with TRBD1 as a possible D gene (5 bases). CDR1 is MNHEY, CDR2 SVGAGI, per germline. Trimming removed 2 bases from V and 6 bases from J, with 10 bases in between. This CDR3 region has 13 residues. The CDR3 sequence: CASSYGGGHGYTF. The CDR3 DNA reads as TGTGCCAGCAGTTACGGGGGAGGGCATGGCTACACCTTC.

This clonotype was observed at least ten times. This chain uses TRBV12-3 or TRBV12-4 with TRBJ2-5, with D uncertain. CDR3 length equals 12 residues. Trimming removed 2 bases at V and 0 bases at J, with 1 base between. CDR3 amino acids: CASSLNQETQYF. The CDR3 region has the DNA TGTGCCAGCAGTTTAAACCAAGAGACCCAGTACTTC.

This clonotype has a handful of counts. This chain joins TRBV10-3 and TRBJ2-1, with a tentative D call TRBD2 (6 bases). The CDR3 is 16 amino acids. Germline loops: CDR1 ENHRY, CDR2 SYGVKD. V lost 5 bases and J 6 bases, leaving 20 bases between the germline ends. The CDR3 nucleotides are TGTGCCATCAGTCTTACGGGACTCACGACCTTCAATGAGCAGTTCTTC. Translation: CAISLTGLTTFNEQFF.

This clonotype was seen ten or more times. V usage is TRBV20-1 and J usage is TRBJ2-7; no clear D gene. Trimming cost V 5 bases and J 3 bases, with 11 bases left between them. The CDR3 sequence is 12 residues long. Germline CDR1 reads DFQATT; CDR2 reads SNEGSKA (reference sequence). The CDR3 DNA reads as TGCAGTGCTCAAGGTAACAGCTACGAGCAGTACTTC. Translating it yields CSAQGNSYEQYF.

CDR3 sequence: CASIPGVSTDTQYF. In DNA, the CDR3 is TGTGCCAGCATCCCGGGGGTTAGCACAGATACGCAGTATTTT. The genes are TRBV7-2 and TRBJ2-3, with D possibly being TRBD2 (6 bases). Germline lookup yields CDR1 SGHTA and CDR2 FQGNSA. Trimming removed 7 bases at V and 0 bases at J, with 11 bases between. This CDR3 is built from 14 residues.

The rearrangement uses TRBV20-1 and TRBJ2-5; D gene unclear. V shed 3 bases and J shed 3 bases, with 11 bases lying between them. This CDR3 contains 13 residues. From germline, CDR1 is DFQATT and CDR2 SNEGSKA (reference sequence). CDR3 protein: CSARFPEKETQYF. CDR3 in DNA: TGCAGTGCTAGGTTTCCAGAGAAAGAGACCCAGTACTTC.

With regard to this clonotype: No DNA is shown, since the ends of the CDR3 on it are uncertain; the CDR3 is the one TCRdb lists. The CDR3 sequence is CASSFYICSARDPRGTEAFF. The chain couples TRBV7-8 to TRBJ1-1; the table's D call, TRBD1, was not checked against the DNA. The germline V gene encodes CDR1 SGHVS and CDR2 FQNEAQ. The CDR3 region is 20 residues in length, termini included.

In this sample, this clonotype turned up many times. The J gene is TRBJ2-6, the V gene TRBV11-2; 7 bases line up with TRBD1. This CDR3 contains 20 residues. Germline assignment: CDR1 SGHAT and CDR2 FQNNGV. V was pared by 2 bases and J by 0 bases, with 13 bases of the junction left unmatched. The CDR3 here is CASSLFFGQAQSSGANVLTF. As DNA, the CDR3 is TGTGCCAGCAGCTTATTTTTCGGACAGGCCCAGAGCTCTGGGGCCAACGTCCTGACTTTC.

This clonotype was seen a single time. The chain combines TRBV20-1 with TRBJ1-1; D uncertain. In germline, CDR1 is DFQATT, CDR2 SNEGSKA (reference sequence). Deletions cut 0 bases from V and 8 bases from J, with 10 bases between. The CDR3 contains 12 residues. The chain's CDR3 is CSARDTLEEAFF. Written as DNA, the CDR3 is TGCAGTGCTAGAGATACTTTGGAGGAAGCTTTCTTT.

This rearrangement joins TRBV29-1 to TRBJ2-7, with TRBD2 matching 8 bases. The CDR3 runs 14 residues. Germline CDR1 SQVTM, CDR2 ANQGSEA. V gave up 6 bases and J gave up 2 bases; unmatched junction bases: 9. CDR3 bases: TGCAGCGTGTCACGGGGACTAGGGGCCTACGAGCAGTACTTC. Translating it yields CSVSRGLGAYEQYF.

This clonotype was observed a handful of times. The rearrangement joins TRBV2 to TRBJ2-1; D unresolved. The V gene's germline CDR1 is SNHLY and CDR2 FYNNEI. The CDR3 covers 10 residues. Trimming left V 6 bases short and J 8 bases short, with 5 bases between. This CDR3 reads CASRIYEQFF. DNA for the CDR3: TGTGCCAGCAGGATTTATGAGCAGTTCTTC.